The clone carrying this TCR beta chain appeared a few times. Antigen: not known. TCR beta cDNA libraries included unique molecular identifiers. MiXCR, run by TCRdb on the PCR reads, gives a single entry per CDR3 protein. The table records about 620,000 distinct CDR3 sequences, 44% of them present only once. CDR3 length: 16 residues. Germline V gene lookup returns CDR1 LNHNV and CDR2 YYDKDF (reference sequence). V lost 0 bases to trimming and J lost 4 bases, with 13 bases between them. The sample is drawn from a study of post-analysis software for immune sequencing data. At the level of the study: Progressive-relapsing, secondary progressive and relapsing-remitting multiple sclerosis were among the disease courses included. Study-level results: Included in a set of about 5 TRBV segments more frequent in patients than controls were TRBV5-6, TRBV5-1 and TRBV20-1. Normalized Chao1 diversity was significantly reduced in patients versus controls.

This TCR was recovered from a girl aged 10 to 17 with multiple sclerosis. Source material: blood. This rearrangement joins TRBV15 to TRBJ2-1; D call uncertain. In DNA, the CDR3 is TGTGCCACCAGCAGAGATCCTGGGCCGGGTTACAATGAGCAGTTCTTC. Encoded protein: CATSRDPGPGYNEQFF.